Listed below are T cell receptor beta chains from one sample, sequenced in a study of T-cell memory formation after mild COVID-19. Via MiXCR, TCRdb re-called the 5' RACE reads, giving one row per CDR3 protein. Of 550,000 to 700,000 distinct CDR3 sequences in the sample, roughly 17% were seen once. Sample: PBMCs or a T cell subset sorted from them (not recorded which). The receptors were sampled from an adult woman who had mild COVID-19 (a few samples of this study predate the infection). Cell type and time point are not known. The CDR3 runs from the conserved cysteine through the conserved F or W. The order of the fields is V gene, J gene, clone size, D gene, CDR3 DNA, CDR3 protein. D genes are given only for firm matches. Size values are once, few and many counts, or a class for expanded clones, and some rows have none.

TRBV4-3	TRBJ2-7	few	NA	TGCGCCAGCAGCCGCACCGGGACAAACTCCTACGAGCAGTACTTC	CASSRTGTNSYEQYF
TRBV10-3	TRBJ2-7	NA	NA	TGTGCCCACGGGAGATCCTACGAGCAGTACTTC	CAHGRSYEQYF
TRBV5-1	TRBJ2-5	NA	NA	TGCGCCAGCAGCAAGGGGGGGTCGCAAGAGACCCAGTACTTC	CASSKGGSQETQYF
TRBV4-2	TRBJ1-4	NA	NA	TGTGCCAGCAGCCAAGACGCAGGGGTTCTAACAACTAATGAAAAACTGTTTTTT	CASSQDAGVLTTNEKLFF
TRBV12-3/TRBV12-4	TRBJ2-3	few	TRBD2	TGTGCCAGCAGTTTTTTGACTAGCGGATCAGATACGCAGTATTTT	CASSFLTSGSDTQYF
TRBV9	TRBJ2-7	NA	NA	TGTGCCAGCAGCGTAGGAGGGGATAAAGTCTACGAGCAGTACTTC	CASSVGGDKVYEQYF
TRBV11-1	TRBJ2-6	NA	NA	TGTGCCAGCAGCCCGCGACAGCACTCTGGGGCCAACGTCCTGACTTTC	CASSPRQHSGANVLTF
TRBV7-9	TRBJ2-7	NA	NA	TGTGCCAGCAGCTCTCTACGGGGTCCCGAGCAGTACTTC	CASSSLRGPEQYF
TRBV5-1	TRBJ2-1	NA	NA	TGCGCCAGCAGCACAGAGACGGGAGACAATGAGCAGTTCTTC	CASSTETGDNEQFF
TRBV7-2	TRBJ2-5	many	NA	TGTGCCAGCAGCTTAAGGCGGGGACCAGAGACCCAGTACTTC	CASSLRRGPETQYF
TRBV12-3/TRBV12-4	TRBJ2-3	NA	NA	TGTGCCAGCAGTTGGAGAGGGGGAGATACGCAGTATTTT	CASSWRGGDTQYF
TRBV27	TRBJ1-1	NA	TRBD1	TGTGCCAGCAGTCAACAGGGGGGAAGGTGGGAAGCTTTCTTT	CASSQQGGRWEAFF
TRBV2	TRBJ2-3	few	TRBD2	TGTGCCAGCAGGCGAGCGGGGGTTAGCACAGATACGCAGTATTTT	CASRRAGVSTDTQYF
TRBV11-3	TRBJ1-1	few	NA	TGTGCCAGCATTTCATGGGGTACCCCTGAAGCTTTCTTT	CASISWGTPEAFF
TRBV7-8	TRBJ2-1	NA	TRBD2	TGTGCCAGCAGCTCGACCCGGACTAGTCCCGATCGGGAGTTCTTC	CASSSTRTSPDREFF
TRBV5-5	TRBJ1-6	NA	NA	TGTGCCAGCAGCTTGGCAGTGTCGGGGAATTCACCCCTCCACTTT	CASSLAVSGNSPLHF
TRBV7-9	TRBJ1-1	few	NA	TGTGCCAGCAGCTTCGGTAGGGACACTGAAGCTTTCTTT	CASSFGRDTEAFF
TRBV5-1	TRBJ2-7	medium-sized	TRBD2	TGCGCCAGCAGCTCCGGACTAGCGGGAATGTACGAGCAGTACTTC	CASSSGLAGMYEQYF
TRBV20-1	TRBJ2-2	NA	TRBD2	TGCAGTGCACCCCGTGGGACTAGCGGGAGGGCCTCGACCGGGGAGCTGTTTTTT	CSAPRGTSGRASTGELFF
TRBV7-2	TRBJ1-3	many	NA	TGTGCCAGCAGCAGGGACACCAAAAACACCATATATTTT	CASSRDTKNTIYF
TRBV10-3	TRBJ2-7	NA	NA	TGTGCCATCAGTGGGACGGGGTTGTCCTACGAGCAGTACTTC	CAISGTGLSYEQYF
TRBV4-1	TRBJ2-7	few	NA	TGCGCCAGCAGCCTTCGAGGTCCCGACGAGCAGTACTTC	CASSLRGPDEQYF
TRBV19	TRBJ1-1	once	NA	TGTGCCAGTAGTACCAACGAGCTAAACACTGAAGCTTTCTTT	CASSTNELNTEAFF
TRBV10-3	TRBJ2-1	NA	NA	TGTGCCACCCAACAGGGATCAAATGAGCAGTTCTTC	CATQQGSNEQFF
TRBV24-1	TRBJ2-2	NA	TRBD1	TGTGCCACCAGTGACTGGGACAGGAGTGTCGGGGAGCTGTTTTTT	CATSDWDRSVGELFF
TRBV3-1	TRBJ1-1	many	NA	TGTGCCAGCAGCCAAGATCGGTCCCGGGAAGAAGCTTTCTTT	CASSQDRSREEAFF
TRBV5-1	TRBJ2-5	NA	TRBD1	TGCGCCAGCAGTCAGGGACAGGCAACCGGAGAGACCCAGTACTTC	CASSQGQATGETQYF
TRBV12-3/TRBV12-4	TRBJ2-1	few	NA	TGTGCCAGCAGTCCCCAGGGCTCCTACAATGAGCAGTTCTTC	CASSPQGSYNEQFF
TRBV7-2	TRBJ2-5	few	TRBD2	TGTGCCAGCAGCTTAGGGCGGGGGAGTGGGGAGACCCAGTACTTC	CASSLGRGSGETQYF
TRBV29-1	TRBJ2-2	few	NA	TGCAGCGTTGAAGATCGTCTCGGCACCGGGGAGCTGTTTTTT	CSVEDRLGTGELFF
TRBV19	TRBJ2-1	few	NA	TGTGCCAGTAGTATCAGCGGACGGAATGAGCAGTTCTTC	CASSISGRNEQFF
TRBV7-9	TRBJ2-1	NA	NA	TGTGCCAGCAGCTTAACTCCCCCCAATGAGCAGTTCTTC	CASSLTPPNEQFF
TRBV5-4	TRBJ2-1	few	NA	TGTGCCAGCAGCTTCCTAGATGGGCATGAGCAGTTCTTC	CASSFLDGHEQFF
TRBV3-2	TRBJ2-3	many	NA	TGTGCCAGCAGCCAAGATGGAGCGGGAGGGCCCAGAGATACGCAGTATTTT	CASSQDGAGGPRDTQYF
TRBV7-9	TRBJ2-3	many	NA	TGTGCCAGCAGCAGACTTGCAGATACGCAGTATTTT	CASSRLADTQYF
TRBV6-5	TRBJ2-1	NA	TRBD1	TGTGCCAGCAGTTACCAGGGGGTTGTGCCCAATGAGCAGTTCTTC	CASSYQGVVPNEQFF
TRBV20-1	TRBJ1-1	NA	TRBD1	TGCAGTGCTGCCGGGACAGACTGGGGCACTGAAGCTTTCTTT	CSAAGTDWGTEAFF
TRBV7-8	TRBJ2-7	NA	NA	TGTGCCAGCAGCTTAGGTCGGACAGCCTCCTACGAGCAGTACTTC	CASSLGRTASYEQYF
TRBV5-1	TRBJ1-2	NA	NA	TGCGCCAGCAGCCCCCGACGGGGGGAGAACTATGGCTACACCTTC	CASSPRRGENYGYTF
TRBV5-1	TRBJ2-1	NA	TRBD1	TGCGCCAGCAGCTTGGCCGGAGGACAGGGTTACAATGAGCAGTTCTTC	CASSLAGGQGYNEQFF
TRBV14	TRBJ2-1	NA	NA	TGTGCCAGCAGCCAAGAGCTAGTAAGGGTGAATGAGCAGTTCTTC	CASSQELVRVNEQFF
TRBV4-2	TRBJ1-1	NA	NA	TGTGCCAGCAGCCACCAGTCCGGTGTGGCTGAAGCTTTCTTT	CASSHQSGVAEAFF
TRBV29-1	TRBJ2-5	NA	NA	TGCAGCGTCTCGGGCCTCCGAGTAGAGACCCAGTACTTC	CSVSGLRVETQYF